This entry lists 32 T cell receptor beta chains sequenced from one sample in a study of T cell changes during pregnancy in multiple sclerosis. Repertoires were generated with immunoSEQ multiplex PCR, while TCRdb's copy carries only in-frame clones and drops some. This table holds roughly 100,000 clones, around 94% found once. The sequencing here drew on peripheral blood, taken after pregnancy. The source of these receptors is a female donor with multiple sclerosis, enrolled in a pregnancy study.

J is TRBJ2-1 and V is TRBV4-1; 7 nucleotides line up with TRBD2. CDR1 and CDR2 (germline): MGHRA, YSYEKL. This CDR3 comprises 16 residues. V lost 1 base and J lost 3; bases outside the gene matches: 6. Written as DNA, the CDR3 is TGCGCCAGCAGCCAAGGGGTCCGGGACTACTACAATGAGCAGTTCTTC. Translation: CASSQGVRDYYNEQFF.

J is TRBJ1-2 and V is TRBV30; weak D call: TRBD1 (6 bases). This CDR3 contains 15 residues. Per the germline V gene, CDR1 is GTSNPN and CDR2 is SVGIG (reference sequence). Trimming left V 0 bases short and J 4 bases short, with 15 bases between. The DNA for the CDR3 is TGTGCCTGGAGTGTTGGCCAGGGGCCAGGCTATGGCTACACCTTC. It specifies CAWSVGQGPGYGYTF. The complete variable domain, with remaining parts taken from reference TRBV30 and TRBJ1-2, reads SQTIHQWPATLVQPVGSPLSLECTVEGTSNPNLYWYRQAAGRGLQLLFYSVGIGQISSEVPQNLSASRPQDRQFILSSKKLLLSDSGFYLCAWSVGQGPGYGYTFGSGTRLTVV.

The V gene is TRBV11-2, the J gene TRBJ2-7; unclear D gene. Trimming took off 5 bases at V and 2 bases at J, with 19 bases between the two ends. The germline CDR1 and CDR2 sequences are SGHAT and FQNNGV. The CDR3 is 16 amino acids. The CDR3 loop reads CASSPSTTLSAYEQYF. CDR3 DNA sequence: TGTGCCAGCAGCCCCTCGACGACTTTAAGCGCCTACGAGCAGTACTTC.

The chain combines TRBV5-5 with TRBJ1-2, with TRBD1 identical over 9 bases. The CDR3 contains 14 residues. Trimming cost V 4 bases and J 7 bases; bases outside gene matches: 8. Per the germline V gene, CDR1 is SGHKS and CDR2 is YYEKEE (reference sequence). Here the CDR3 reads CASSPDRGFAGYTF. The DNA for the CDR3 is TGTGCCAGCAGCCCCGACAGGGGGTTTGCTGGCTACACCTTC. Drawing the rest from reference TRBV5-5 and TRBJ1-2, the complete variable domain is DAGVTQSPTHLIKTRGQQVTLRCSPISGHKSVSWYQQVLGQGPQFIFQYYEKEERGRGNFPDRFSARQFPNYSSELNVNALLLGDSALYLCASSPDRGFAGYTFGSGTRLTVV.

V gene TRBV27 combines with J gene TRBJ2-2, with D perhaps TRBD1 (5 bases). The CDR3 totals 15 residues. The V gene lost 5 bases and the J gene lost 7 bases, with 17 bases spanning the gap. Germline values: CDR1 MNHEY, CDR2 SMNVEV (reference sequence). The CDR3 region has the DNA TGTGCCAGCAGTAGGCCAGGGCTAAACCACGGGGAGCTGTTTTTT. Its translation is CASSRPGLNHGELFF.

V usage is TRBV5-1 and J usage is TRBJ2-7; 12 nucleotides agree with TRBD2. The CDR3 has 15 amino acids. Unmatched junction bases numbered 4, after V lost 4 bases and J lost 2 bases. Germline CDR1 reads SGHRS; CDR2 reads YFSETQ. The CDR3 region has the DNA TGCGCCAGCAGCGACCTAGCGGGAGGGACCTACGAGCAGTACTTC. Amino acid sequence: CASSDLAGGTYEQYF.

CDR3 sequence reads: CASSSGLGGQYF. For the CDR3, the DNA is TGTGCCAGCAGTTCCGGACTAGGGGGGCAGTATTTT. The gene calls are TRBV7-2 and TRBJ2-3; D might be TRBD2 (7 bases). There are 12 residues in the CDR3. V was clipped by 6 bases and J by 11 bases, with 15 bases between them. From germline, CDR1 is SGHTA and CDR2 FQGNSA.

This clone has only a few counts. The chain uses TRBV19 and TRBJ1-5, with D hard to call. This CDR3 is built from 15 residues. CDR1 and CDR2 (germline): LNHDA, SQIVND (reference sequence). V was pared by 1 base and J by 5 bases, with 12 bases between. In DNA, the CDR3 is TGTGCCAGTAGTATAGTTTACAGTCATGATCAGCCCCAGCATTTT. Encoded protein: CASSIVYSHDQPQHF.

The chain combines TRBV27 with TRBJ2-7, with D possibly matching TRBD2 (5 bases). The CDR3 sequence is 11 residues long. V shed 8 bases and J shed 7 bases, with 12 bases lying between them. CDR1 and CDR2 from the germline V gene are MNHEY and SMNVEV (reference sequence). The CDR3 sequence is CASHEGGEQYF. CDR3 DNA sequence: TGTGCCAGCCACGAAGGAGGTGAGCAGTACTTC.

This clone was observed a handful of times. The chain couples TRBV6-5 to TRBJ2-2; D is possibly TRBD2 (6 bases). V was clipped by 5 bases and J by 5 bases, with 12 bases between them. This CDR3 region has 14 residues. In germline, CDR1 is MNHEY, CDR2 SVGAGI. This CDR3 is CASSALGGTGELFF. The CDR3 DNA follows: TGTGCCAGCAGTGCCTTGGGGGGTACCGGGGAGCTGTTTTTT.

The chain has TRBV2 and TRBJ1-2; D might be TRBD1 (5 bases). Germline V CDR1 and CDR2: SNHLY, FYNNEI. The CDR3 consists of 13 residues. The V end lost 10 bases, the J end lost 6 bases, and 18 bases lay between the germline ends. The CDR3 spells CATRGRGRDGYTF. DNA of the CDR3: TGTGCCACTCGGGGGAGGGGAAGGGATGGCTACACCTTC.

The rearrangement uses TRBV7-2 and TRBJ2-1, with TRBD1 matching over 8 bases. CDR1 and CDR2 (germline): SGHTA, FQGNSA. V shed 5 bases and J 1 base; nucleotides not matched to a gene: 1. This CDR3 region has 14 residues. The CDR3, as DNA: TGTGCCAGCAGCCGACAGGGGTCCTACAATGAGCAGTTCTTC. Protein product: CASSRQGSYNEQFF. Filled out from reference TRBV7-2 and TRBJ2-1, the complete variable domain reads GAGVSQSPSNKVTEKGKDVELRCDPISGHTALYWYRQSLGQGLEFLIYFQGNSAPDKSGLPSDRFSAERTGGSVSTLTIQRTQQEDSAVYLCASSRQGSYNEQFFGPGTRLTVL.

CDR3 sequence reads: CASSQVLAGVDTQYF. DNA of the CDR3: TGTGCCAGCAGCCAAGTTCTAGCGGGAGTAGATACGCAGTATTTT. The genes are TRBV14 and TRBJ2-3, with 10 bases aligning to TRBD2. The trim removed 1 base at V and 5 bases at J, leaving 3 bases unmatched. Germline CDR1 and CDR2: SGHDN and FVKESK. This CDR3 is built from 15 residues.

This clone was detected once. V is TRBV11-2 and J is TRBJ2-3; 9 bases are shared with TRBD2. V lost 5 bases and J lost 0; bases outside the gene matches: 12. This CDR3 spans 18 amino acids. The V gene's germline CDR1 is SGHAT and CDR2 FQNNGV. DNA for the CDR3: TGTGCCAGCAGCAGAGAGGGTCCTAGCGGGGTCAGCACAGATACGCAGTATTTT. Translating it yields CASSREGPSGVSTDTQYF. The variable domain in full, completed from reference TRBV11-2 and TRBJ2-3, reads EAGVAQSPRYKIIEKRQSVAFWCNPISGHATLYWYQQILGQGPKLLIQFQNNGVVDDSQLPKDRFSAERLKGVDSTLKIQPAKLEDSAVYLCASSREGPSGVSTDTQYFGPGTRLTVL.

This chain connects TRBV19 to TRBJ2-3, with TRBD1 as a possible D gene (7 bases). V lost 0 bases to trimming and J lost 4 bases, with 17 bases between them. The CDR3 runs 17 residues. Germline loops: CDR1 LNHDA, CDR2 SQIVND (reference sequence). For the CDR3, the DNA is TGTGCCAGTAGTATAGATCTTCAGGGGGGTGTCGCAGATACGCAGTATTTT. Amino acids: CASSIDLQGGVADTQYF.

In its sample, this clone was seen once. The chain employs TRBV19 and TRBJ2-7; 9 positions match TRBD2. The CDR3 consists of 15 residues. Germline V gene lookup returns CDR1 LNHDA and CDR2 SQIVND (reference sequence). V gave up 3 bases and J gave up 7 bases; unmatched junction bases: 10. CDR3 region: CASSIYGGRAEEQYF. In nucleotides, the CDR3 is TGTGCCAGTAGTATTTATGGCGGGAGGGCCGAAGAGCAGTACTTC. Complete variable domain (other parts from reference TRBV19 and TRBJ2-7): DGGITQSPKYLFRKEGQNVTLSCEQNLNHDAMYWYRQDPGQGLRLIYYSQIVNDFQKGDIAEGYSVSREKKESFPLTVTSAQKNPTAFYLCASSIYGGRAEEQYFGPGTRLTVT.

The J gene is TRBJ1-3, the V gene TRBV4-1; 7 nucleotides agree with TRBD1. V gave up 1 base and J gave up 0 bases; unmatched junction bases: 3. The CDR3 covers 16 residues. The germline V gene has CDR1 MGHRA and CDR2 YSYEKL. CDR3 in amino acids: CASSQGQGLSGNTIYF. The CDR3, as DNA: TGCGCCAGCAGCCAAGGACAGGGACTCTCTGGAAACACCATATATTTT.

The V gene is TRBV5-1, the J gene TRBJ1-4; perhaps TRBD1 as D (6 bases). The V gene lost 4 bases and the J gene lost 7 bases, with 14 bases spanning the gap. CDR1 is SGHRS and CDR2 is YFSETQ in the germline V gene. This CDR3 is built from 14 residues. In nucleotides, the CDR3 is TGCGCCAGCAGCCAGGACAGTCCGGCTGAAAAACTGTTTTTT. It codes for CASSQDSPAEKLFF. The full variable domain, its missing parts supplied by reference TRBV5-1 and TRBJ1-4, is KAGVTQTPRYLIKTRGQQVTLSCSPISGHRSVSWYQQTPGQGLQFLFEYFSETQRNKGNFPGRFSGRQFSNSRSEMNVSTLELGDSALYLCASSQDSPAEKLFFGSGTQLSVL.

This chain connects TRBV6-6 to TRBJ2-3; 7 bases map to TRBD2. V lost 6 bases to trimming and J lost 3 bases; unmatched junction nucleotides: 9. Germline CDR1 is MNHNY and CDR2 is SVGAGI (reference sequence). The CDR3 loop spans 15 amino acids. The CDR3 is CASRDAGVSTDTQYF. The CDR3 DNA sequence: TGTGCCAGCAGGGACGCGGGGGTTTCAACAGATACGCAGTATTTT.

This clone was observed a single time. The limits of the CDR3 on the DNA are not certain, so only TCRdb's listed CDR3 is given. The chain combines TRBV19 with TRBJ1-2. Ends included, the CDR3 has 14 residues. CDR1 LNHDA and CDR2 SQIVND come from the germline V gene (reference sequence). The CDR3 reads CASSSGSAGDGYTF.

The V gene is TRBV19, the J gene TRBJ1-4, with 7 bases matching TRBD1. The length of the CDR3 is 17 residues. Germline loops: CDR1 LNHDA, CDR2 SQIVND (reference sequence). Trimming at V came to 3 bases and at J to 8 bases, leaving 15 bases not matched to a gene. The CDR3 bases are TGTGCCAGTAGTATCCGAGGGCGGTATACAGGGGTAGAAAAACTGTTTTTT. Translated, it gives CASSIRGRYTGVEKLFF.

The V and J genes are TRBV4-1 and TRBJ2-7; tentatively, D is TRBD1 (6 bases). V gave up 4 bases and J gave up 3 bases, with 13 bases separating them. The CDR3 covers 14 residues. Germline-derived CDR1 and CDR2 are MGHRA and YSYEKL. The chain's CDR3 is CASSPRDTVYEQYF. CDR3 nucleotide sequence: TGCGCCAGCAGCCCCCGGGACACAGTCTACGAGCAGTACTTC.

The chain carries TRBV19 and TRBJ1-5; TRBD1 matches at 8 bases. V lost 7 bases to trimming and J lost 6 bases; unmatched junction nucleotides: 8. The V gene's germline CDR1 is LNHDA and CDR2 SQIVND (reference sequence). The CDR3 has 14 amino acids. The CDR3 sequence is CASNVGQGAQPQHF. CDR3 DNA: TGTGCCAGTAATGTAGGGCAGGGGGCTCAGCCCCAGCATTTT.

CDR3 protein: CASSPLPYGTDTQYF. For the CDR3, the DNA is TGTGCCAGCTCACCATTACCCTATGGCACAGATACGCAGTATTTT. This chain joins TRBV18 and TRBJ2-3, with D uncertain. The CDR3 runs 15 residues. The V end lost 2 bases, the J end lost 1 base, and 10 bases lay between the germline ends. Germline V CDR1 and CDR2: KGHSH, LQKENI.

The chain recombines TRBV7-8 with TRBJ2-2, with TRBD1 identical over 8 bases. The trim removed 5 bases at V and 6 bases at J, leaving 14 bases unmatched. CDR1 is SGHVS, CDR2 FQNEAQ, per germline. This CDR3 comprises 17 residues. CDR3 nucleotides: TGTGCCAGCAGCCCCCGGGACAGGAATAATCGGGCCGGGGAGCTGTTTTTT. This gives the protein CASSPRDRNNRAGELFF.

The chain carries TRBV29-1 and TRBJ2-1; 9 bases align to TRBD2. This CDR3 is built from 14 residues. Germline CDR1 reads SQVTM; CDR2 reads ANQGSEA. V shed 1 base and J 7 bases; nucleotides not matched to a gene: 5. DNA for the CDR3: TGCAGCGTTGAAGGGGCGGGGGGGCATAATGAGCAGTTCTTC. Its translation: CSVEGAGGHNEQFF.

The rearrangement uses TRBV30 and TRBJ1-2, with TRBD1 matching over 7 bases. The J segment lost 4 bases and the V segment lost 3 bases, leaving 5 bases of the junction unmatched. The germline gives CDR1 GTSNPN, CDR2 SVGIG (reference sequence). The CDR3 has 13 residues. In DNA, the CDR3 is TGTGCCTGGAGGGCCTGGACAGGCTATGGCTACACCTTC. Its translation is CAWRAWTGYGYTF.

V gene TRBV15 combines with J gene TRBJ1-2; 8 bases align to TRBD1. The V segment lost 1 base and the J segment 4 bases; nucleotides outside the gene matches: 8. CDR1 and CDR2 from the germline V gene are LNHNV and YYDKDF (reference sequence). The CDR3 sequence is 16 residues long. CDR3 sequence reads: CATSRGGQAAGYGYTF. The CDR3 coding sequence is TGTGCCACCAGCAGAGGGGGACAGGCGGCGGGCTATGGCTACACCTTC.

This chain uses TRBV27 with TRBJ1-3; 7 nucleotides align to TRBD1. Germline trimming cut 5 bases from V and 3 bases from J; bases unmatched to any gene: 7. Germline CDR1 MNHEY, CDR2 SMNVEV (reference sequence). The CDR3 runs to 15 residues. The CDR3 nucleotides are TGTGCCAGCAGTCTACAGGGGCACCGTGGAAACACCATATATTTT. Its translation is CASSLQGHRGNTIYF.

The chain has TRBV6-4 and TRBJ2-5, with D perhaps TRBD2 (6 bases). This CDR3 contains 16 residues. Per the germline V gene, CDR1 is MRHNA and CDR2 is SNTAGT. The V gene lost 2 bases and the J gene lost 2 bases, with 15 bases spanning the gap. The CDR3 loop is CASSDPPSGLQETQYF. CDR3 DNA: TGTGCCAGCAGTGACCCTCCGAGCGGGCTGCAAGAGACCCAGTACTTC.

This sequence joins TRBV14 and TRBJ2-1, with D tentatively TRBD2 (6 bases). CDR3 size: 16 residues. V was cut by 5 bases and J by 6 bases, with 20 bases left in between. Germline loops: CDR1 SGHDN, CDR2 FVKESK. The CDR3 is CASSSLEGTSFNEQFF. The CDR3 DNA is TGTGCCAGCAGCTCCTTGGAGGGGACTTCTTTCAATGAGCAGTTCTTC.

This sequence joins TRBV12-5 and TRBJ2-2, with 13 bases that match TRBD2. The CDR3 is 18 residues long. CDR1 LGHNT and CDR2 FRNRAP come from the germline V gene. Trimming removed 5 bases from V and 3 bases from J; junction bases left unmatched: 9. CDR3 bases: TGTGCTAGTGGTAGACCGGGACTAGCGGGGATGTACACCGGGGAGCTGTTTTTT. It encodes CASGRPGLAGMYTGELFF.